Below, 18 T cell receptor beta chains from the same sample are listed, as sequenced in a study of CD8 T cells in ankylosing spondylitis. TCRdb re-analysed the 5' RACE reads in MiXCR, keeping a single row per CDR3 protein. The sample consists of fewer than 200,000 distinct CDR3 sequences, 9.5% to 10% of them appearing once. The sequenced sample consisted of blood, either unsorted or a sorted T cell fraction (not recorded which). The receptors were gathered from a female donor with ankylosing spondylitis or in good health (not recorded which).

This rearrangement joins TRBV12-3 or TRBV12-4 to TRBJ2-1, with 8 bases identical to TRBD2. This CDR3 is built from 15 residues. J was trimmed by 5 bases and V by 5 bases; bases with no gene match: 8. The CDR3 region has the DNA TGTGCCAGCAGTCCCGGGACTAGGCTTCACAATGAGCAGTTCTTC. This translates into CASSPGTRLHNEQFF.

This clonotype turned up a few times. The chain combines TRBV9 with TRBJ2-2; 7 bases agree with TRBD1. The V gene end was trimmed by 1 base and the J gene end by 1 base; junction bases not matched to a gene: 4. Germline loops: CDR1 SGDLS, CDR2 YYNGEE. The CDR3 sequence is 16 residues long. CDR3 coding DNA: TGTGCCAGCAGCGTAAGTAGGACAGGGAACACCGGGGAGCTGTTTTTT. It is translated as CASSVSRTGNTGELFF. The whole variable domain, filled in from reference TRBV9 and TRBJ2-2, reads DSGVTQTPKHLITATGQRVTLRCSPRSGDLSVYWYQQSLDQGLQFLIQYYNGEERAKGNILERFSAQQFPDLHSELNLSSLELGDSALYFCASSVSRTGNTGELFFGEGSRLTVL.

This clonotype occurred many times. The chain has TRBV28 and TRBJ2-5; D is perhaps TRBD1 (5 bases). The CDR3 runs 14 residues. Trimming shortened V by 3 bases and J by 4 bases, and 12 bases separated the two germline ends. The germline V gene encodes CDR1 MDHEN and CDR2 SYDVKM. The chain's CDR3 is CASSFYQGRETQYF. DNA of the CDR3: TGTGCCAGCAGTTTTTATCAGGGCAGAGAGACCCAGTACTTC. Full variable domain (missing parts from reference TRBV28 and TRBJ2-5): DVKVTQSSRYLVKRTGEKVFLECVQDMDHENMFWYRQDPGLGLRLIYFSYDVKMKEKGDIPEGYSVSREKKERFSLILESASTNQTSMYLCASSFYQGRETQYFGPGTRLLVL.

This clonotype occurred a few times. V and J are TRBV5-6 and TRBJ2-1; 10 bases agree with TRBD2. Germline V gene sequence: CDR1 SGHDT, CDR2 YYEEEE. V lost 6 bases and J lost 4; bases outside the gene matches: 4. CDR3 length: 14 amino acids. CDR3 residues: CASTTSGVYNEQFF. CDR3 bases: TGTGCCAGCACCACTAGCGGGGTGTACAATGAGCAGTTCTTC. The variable domain in full, completed from reference TRBV5-6 and TRBJ2-1, reads DAGVTQSPTHLIKTRGQQVTLRCSPKSGHDTVSWYQQALGQGPQFIFQYYEEEERQRGNFPDRFSGHQFPNYSSELNVNALLLGDSALYLCASTTSGVYNEQFFGPGTRLTVL.

The J gene is TRBJ2-7, the V gene TRBV20-1, with D perhaps given as TRBD1 or TRBD2 (6 bases each). The CDR3 has 11 residues. The germline V gene has CDR1 DFQATT and CDR2 SNEGSKA (reference sequence). V dropped 1 base and J dropped 9 bases, with 10 bases sitting between them. CDR3 protein: CSARVGGGQYF. CDR3 DNA: TGCAGTGCTAGAGTTGGAGGGGGGCAGTACTTC.

This clonotype was seen only a few times. The rearrangement links TRBV10-3 to TRBJ2-6; 9 bases agree with TRBD2. The CDR3 length is 15 residues. Germline assignment: CDR1 ENHRY and CDR2 SYGVKD. The trim removed 4 bases at V and 2 bases at J, leaving 0 bases unmatched. In DNA form, the CDR3 reads TGTGCCATCAGTGCTAGCGGGACTGGGGCCAACGTCCTGACTTTC. Translating gives CAISASGTGANVLTF.

V gene TRBV7-8 combines with J gene TRBJ2-3, with 10 nucleotides matching TRBD2. The CDR3 spans 16 residues. Germline CDR1 is SGHVS and CDR2 is FQNEAQ. V dropped 4 bases and J dropped 1; count of bases not matched to a gene: 5. This CDR3 is CASSSLAGAGTDTQYF. CDR3 coding DNA: TGTGCCAGCAGCTCCCTAGCGGGAGCAGGCACAGATACGCAGTATTTT.

This chain links TRBV6-2 or TRBV6-3 with TRBJ2-2; D unresolved. Germline V CDR1 and CDR2: MNHEY, SVGEGT. The CDR3 runs to 13 residues. With 3 bases removed from V and 5 bases from J, the gap between germline ends came to 7 bases. The CDR3 loop reads CASSYADTGELFF. CDR3 bases: TGTGCCAGCAGTTATGCGGATACCGGGGAGCTGTTTTTT.

The rearrangement joins TRBV12-3 or TRBV12-4 to TRBJ2-5, with 7 bases matching TRBD2. The V segment lost 3 bases and the J segment 0 bases; nucleotides outside the gene matches: 4. This CDR3 contains 15 residues. The CDR3 protein is CASSFGGGDQETQYF. The CDR3, as DNA: TGTGCCAGCAGTTTCGGTGGGGGGGACCAAGAGACCCAGTACTTC.

The CDR3 DNA reads as TGCAGTGCTACGGGACTAGCGGGAGGGACTGGTGGGGAGACCCAGTACTTC. This sequence encodes CSATGLAGGTGGETQYF. The chain couples TRBV20-1 to TRBJ2-5; 16 bases map to TRBD2. The ends lost 4 bases at V and 5 bases at J; junction bases unmatched: 10. The CDR3 loop spans 17 amino acids. Per the germline V gene, CDR1 is DFQATT and CDR2 is SNEGSKA (reference sequence).

This clonotype was seen ten or more times. V and J are TRBV18 and TRBJ2-1; D is uncertain. Trimming removed 6 bases at V and 5 bases at J, with 14 bases between. This CDR3 contains 14 residues. The germline CDR1 and CDR2 sequences are KGHSH and LQKENI. CDR3 in amino acids: CASSLAAQDNEQFF. Here the CDR3 DNA reads TGTGCCAGCTCCCTGGCGGCCCAAGACAATGAGCAGTTCTTC.

This clonotype was detected only a few times. The chain joins TRBV12-3 or TRBV12-4 to TRBJ2-5; 7 bases are a match to TRBD1. The J segment lost 2 bases and the V segment lost 6 bases, leaving 9 bases of the junction unmatched. There are 15 residues in the CDR3. CDR3: CASRRGGQLQETQYF. CDR3 DNA: TGTGCCAGCAGGCGAGGGGGACAGCTTCAAGAGACCCAGTACTTC.

J is TRBJ2-5 and V is TRBV9; TRBD2 aligns across 8 bases. The CDR3 sequence is 17 residues long. Germline trimming cut 0 bases from V and 5 bases from J; bases unmatched to any gene: 12. Germline loops: CDR1 SGDLS, CDR2 YYNGEE. The CDR3 is CASSVGFTSGEGETQYF. The CDR3 nucleotides are TGTGCCAGCAGCGTAGGCTTCACTAGCGGCGAGGGGGAGACCCAGTACTTC.

This clonotype has ten or more counts. The chain joins TRBV29-1 to TRBJ1-1; 7 nucleotides align to TRBD1. The V and J ends lost 6 bases and 4 bases, in that order; junction bases with no gene match: 11. The germline gives CDR1 SQVTM, CDR2 ANQGSEA. This CDR3 comprises 14 residues. The CDR3 nucleotides are TGCAGCGTGAGATACAGGGGAAGCGTCACTGAAGCTTTCTTT. This sequence encodes CSVRYRGSVTEAFF.

In its sample, this clonotype was seen many times. This sequence joins TRBV7-2 and TRBJ2-5; D unclear. Germline lookup yields CDR1 SGHTA and CDR2 FQGNSA. The CDR3 spans 14 residues. The V end was cut by 2 bases, the J end by 0 bases, with 7 bases between. CDR3: CASSLIQYQETQYF. For the CDR3, the DNA is TGTGCCAGCAGCTTAATTCAGTACCAAGAGACCCAGTACTTC.

This clonotype has more than one count but fewer than ten. In this CDR3 the conserved last residue, phenylalanine or tryptophan, is missing, so a read error is likely. The chain has TRBV7-9 and TRBJ2-7, with D perhaps given as TRBD1 or TRBD2 (8 bases each). Germline CDR1 and CDR2: SEHNR and FQNEAQ (reference sequence). The CDR3 sequence is 15 residues long. Deletions cut 5 bases from V and 5 bases from J, with 19 bases between. The CDR3 coding sequence is TGTGCCAGCAGCGCTACAGGGGGAGCGGGGGACGAGCAGTACATC. Its translation is CASSATGGAGDEQYI.

In its sample, this clonotype was seen a few times. The rearrangement links TRBV20-1 to TRBJ2-3; tentative D call: TRBD2 (6 bases). V gave up 3 bases and J gave up 0 bases, with 19 bases separating them. This CDR3 is 17 amino acids long. Germline V gene sequence: CDR1 DFQATT, CDR2 SNEGSKA (reference sequence). The CDR3 DNA sequence: TGCAGTGCTAGTCCTACCAGCGGGCGCCCTAGCACAGATACGCAGTATTTT. Protein: CSASPTSGRPSTDTQYF.

This clonotype was recorded at least ten times. This rearrangement joins TRBV12-3 or TRBV12-4 to TRBJ1-2; D is perhaps TRBD1 (6 bases). The germline V and J ends were trimmed by 5 bases and 8 bases, with 12 bases remaining between them. This CDR3 spans 12 amino acids. The CDR3 DNA reads TGTGCCAGCAGTACAGGGATGGAGGGCTACACCTTC. Translation: CASSTGMEGYTF.